The 21 T cell receptor beta chains below were found in one sample sequenced in a study of Ad26.COV2.S vaccination and SARS-CoV-2 variants. Sample treatment: 15 to 20 received Ad26.COV2.S at low or high dose, single or two shots; roughly 5 received placebo; per-sample allocation not given. Day 63 after the first vaccine or placebo injection was the time point for sampling. Some clones are missing from TCRdb's copy, which holds only in-frame ones; the method was immunoSEQ multiplex PCR. The repertoire has approximately 340,000 clones, 70% to 90% of them found once; the top ten carry around 3.3%. Source: peripheral blood, taken in a trial of Ad26.COV2.S vaccine versus placebo. These receptors came from a person between 18 and 65 years old who received the Ad26.COV2.S COVID-19 vaccine or a placebo.

This chain connects TRBV5-6 to TRBJ1-5; possible D gene TRBD1, 5 bases. Germline V gives CDR1 SGHDT, CDR2 YYEEEE. Trimming cost V 5 bases and J 3 bases, with 15 bases left between them. This CDR3 contains 15 residues. This CDR3 reads CASSQLQAPNQPQHF. The CDR3 bases are TGTGCCAGCAGTCAGTTACAGGCACCCAATCAGCCCCAGCATTTT.

The chain links TRBV9 to TRBJ2-7, with TRBD1 as a possible D gene (5 bases). The CDR3 totals 15 residues. Per germline, CDR1 SGDLS and CDR2 YYNGEE. V lost 0 bases and J lost 3, with 13 bases in between. The CDR3: CASSVDGRAIYEQYF. The CDR3 DNA is TGTGCCAGCAGCGTAGATGGCAGGGCCATCTACGAGCAGTACTTC. The full variable domain, with the rest looked up from reference TRBV9 and TRBJ2-7, is DSGVTQTPKHLITATGQRVTLRCSPRSGDLSVYWYQQSLDQGLQFLIQYYNGEERAKGNILERFSAQQFPDLHSELNLSSLELGDSALYFCASSVDGRAIYEQYFGPGTRLTVT.

The chain couples TRBV27 to TRBJ1-1; 9 nucleotides match TRBD1. The CDR3 spans 14 residues. The V gene's germline CDR1 is MNHEY and CDR2 SMNVEV (reference sequence). The J segment lost 4 bases and the V segment lost 5 bases, leaving 5 bases of the junction unmatched. CDR3 in amino acids: CASSIGQGFTEAFF. CDR3 coding DNA: TGTGCCAGCAGTATAGGACAGGGGTTCACTGAAGCTTTCTTT.

The chain has TRBV15 and TRBJ2-5; D gene ambiguous. Germline V gene lookup returns CDR1 LNHNV and CDR2 YYDKDF (reference sequence). V lost 3 bases and J 5 bases, leaving 10 bases between the germline ends. The CDR3 is made up of 13 amino acids. The CDR3: CATSSAPGETQYF. In DNA form, the CDR3 reads TGTGCCACCAGCAGCGCGCCTGGGGAGACCCAGTACTTC.

The V and J genes are TRBV5-1 and TRBJ2-7; tentative D call: TRBD1 (8 bases). The CDR3 runs 13 residues. Germline CDR1 reads SGHRS; CDR2 reads YFSETQ. With 3 bases removed from V and 7 bases from J, the gap between germline ends came to 14 bases. CDR3 region: CASSWDRTREQYF. The CDR3 DNA reads TGCGCCAGCAGCTGGGACAGGACTAGGGAGCAGTACTTC.

The chain uses TRBV21-1 and TRBJ1-6; no check of the table's D call, TRBD1, against the DNA was made. TRBV21-1 is noted as a pseudogene. This CDR3 has 21 residues. CDR3 in amino acids: CASSAHTDLPGQCSYNSPLHF. The DNA for the CDR3 is TGTGCCAGCAGCGCACACACCGATTTACCGGGACAGTGTTCCTATAATTCACCCCTCCACTTT.

J is TRBJ2-2 and V is TRBV2, with TRBD2 identical over 10 bases. The CDR3 runs 15 residues. Germline lookup yields CDR1 SNHLY and CDR2 FYNNEI. After removal of 5 bases from V and 3 bases from J, the junction contained 3 bases not matched to a gene. CDR3 protein: CASSTSGAHTGELFF. Written as DNA, the CDR3 is TGTGCCAGCAGTACTAGCGGGGCTCACACCGGGGAGCTGTTTTTT. The full variable domain, rest sourced from reference TRBV2 and TRBJ2-2, is EPEVTQTPSHQVTQMGQEVILRCVPISNHLYFYWYRQILGQKVEFLVSFYNNEISEKSEIFDDQFSVERPDGSNFTLKIRSTKLEDSAMYFCASSTSGAHTGELFFGEGSRLTVL.

The chain carries TRBV9 and TRBJ2-5; D may correspond to TRBD1 or TRBD2 (5 bases each). CDR1 is SGDLS and CDR2 is YYNGEE in the germline V gene. The CDR3 runs 14 residues. The V end lost 2 bases, the J end lost 5 bases, and 13 bases lay between the germline ends. The CDR3: CASSVGVGGETQYF. The CDR3 region has the DNA TGTGCCAGCAGCGTGGGGGTAGGCGGGGAGACCCAGTACTTC.

CDR3 in amino acids: CASSYRVSTEAFF. DNA of the CDR3: TGTGCCAGCAGCTACAGGGTTAGCACTGAAGCTTTCTTT. The chain has TRBV7-9 and TRBJ1-1, with D perhaps matching TRBD1 (6 bases). The CDR3 totals 13 residues. CDR1 and CDR2 (germline): SEHNR, FQNEAQ (reference sequence). V lost 4 bases to trimming and J lost 4 bases, with 10 bases between them.

About this clone itself: A much larger clone sits a single nucleotide away, making a read error possible. V is TRBV5-1 and J is TRBJ2-2; the D is unclear. The CDR3 contains 14 residues. The V end was cut by 0 bases, the J end by 1 base, with 4 bases between. Germline V CDR1 and CDR2: SGHRS, YFSETQ. CDR3 amino acids: CASSLAVNTGELFF. The CDR3 coding sequence is TGCGCCAGCAGCTTGGCAGTGAACACCGGGGAGCTGTTTTTT.

This chain links TRBV7-9 with TRBJ2-1, with TRBD2 identical over 7 bases. The germline V gene encodes CDR1 SEHNR and CDR2 FQNEAQ (reference sequence). The CDR3 runs to 15 residues. The trim removed 8 bases at V and 0 bases at J, leaving 7 bases unmatched. CDR3 in DNA: TGTGCCAGCTTTAGGGAGGGAAGCTCCTACAATGAGCAGTTCTTC. It yields the protein CASFREGSSYNEQFF.

This clone was seen once. For the CDR3, the DNA is TGTGCCAGCAGTCGGGACAGGGGCGTGCATAATTCACCCCTCCACTTT. It encodes CASSRDRGVHNSPLHF. The V and J genes are TRBV5-8 and TRBJ1-6, with TRBD1 matching over 10 bases. This CDR3 comprises 16 residues. With 5 bases clipped from V and 5 bases from J, the junction kept 7 bases outside the gene matches. CDR1 is SGHTS, CDR2 YDEGEE, per germline.

The chain recombines TRBV28 with TRBJ2-1; the match to TRBD2 covers 10 bases. The CDR3 length is 14 residues. CDR1 and CDR2 (germline): MDHEN, SYDVKM. Trimming removed 6 bases from V and 3 bases from J; junction bases left unmatched: 2. CDR3 nucleotide sequence: TGTGCCAGCAGCTTAGCGGGGGGCTACAATGAGCAGTTCTTC. It yields the protein CASSLAGGYNEQFF. Variable domain in full (rest from reference TRBV28 and TRBJ2-1): DVKVTQSSRYLVKRTGEKVFLECVQDMDHENMFWYRQDPGLGLRLIYFSYDVKMKEKGDIPEGYSVSREKKERFSLILESASTNQTSMYLCASSLAGGYNEQFFGPGTRLTVL.

This sequence joins TRBV5-5 and TRBJ2-5; D is possibly TRBD1 (6 bases). V lost 0 bases and J 2 bases, leaving 11 bases between the germline ends. CDR3 size: 15 residues. The V gene's germline CDR1 is SGHKS and CDR2 YYEKEE (reference sequence). The CDR3 coding sequence is TGTGCCAGCAGCTTGGTAGGGGGTAGGCAAGAGACCCAGTACTTC. As protein: CASSLVGGRQETQYF.

The chain is built from TRBV18 and TRBJ1-6; tentative D call: TRBD1 (5 bases). V was pared by 3 bases and J by 0 bases, with 12 bases between. The CDR3 extends over 17 amino acids. Germline V lookup: CDR1 KGHSH, CDR2 LQKENI. In DNA, the CDR3 is TGTGCCAGCTCACCGTACGGGGGGAGCTCCTATAATTCACCCCTCCACTTT. Its translation is CASSPYGGSSYNSPLHF.

The chain recombines TRBV6-1 with TRBJ2-3; D is unclear. V lost 4 bases to trimming and J lost 6 bases, with 20 bases between them. Germline-derived CDR1 and CDR2 are MNHNS and SASEGT. The CDR3 consists of 16 residues. The CDR3 DNA follows: TGTGCCAGCAGTGTAGCAGACACTAATCCGACGGATACGCAGTATTTT. Translated, it gives CASSVADTNPTDTQYF.

J is TRBJ2-5 and V is TRBV6-5, with 9 nucleotides matching TRBD1. With 6 bases clipped from V and 4 bases from J, the junction kept 6 bases outside the gene matches. Germline V gene lookup returns CDR1 MNHEY and CDR2 SVGAGI. The CDR3 has 14 amino acids. The CDR3 DNA reads as TGTGCCAGCAGCCTTACAGGGGGCAGAGAGACCCAGTACTTC. Translated, it gives CASSLTGGRETQYF.

The J gene is TRBJ2-1, the V gene TRBV6-5; 8 bases fit TRBD2. Germline V CDR1 and CDR2: MNHEY, SVGAGI. Trimming took 6 bases from V and 8 from J; bases not matched to a gene: 6. This CDR3 is built from 13 residues. The CDR3 sequence is CASSGGAVDEQFF. CDR3 DNA: TGTGCCAGCAGCGGGGGGGCCGTCGATGAGCAGTTCTTC.

The CDR3 is CASSLEVAGSGNEQFF. DNA for the CDR3: TGTGCCAGCAGCTTAGAGGTAGCGGGAAGCGGTAATGAGCAGTTCTTC. J is TRBJ2-1 and V is TRBV7-8; TRBD2 matches at 8 bases. CDR3 length: 16 amino acids. Germline trimming cut 1 base from V and 7 bases from J; bases unmatched to any gene: 9. Germline V gene data show CDR1 as SGHVS and CDR2 as FQNEAQ.

The V call is TRBV6-5, the J call TRBJ1-5; 9 positions agree with TRBD1. The CDR3 has 15 amino acids. Germline CDR1 MNHEY, CDR2 SVGAGI. Trimming cost V 5 bases and J 7 bases; bases outside gene matches: 9. DNA of the CDR3: TGTGCCAGCAGTCCCCGACAGGGGGTGAGGCAGCCCCAGCATTTT. It yields the protein CASSPRQGVRQPQHF.

This chain joins TRBV29-1 and TRBJ2-7; TRBD1 is a possible D gene (6 bases). In germline, CDR1 is SQVTM, CDR2 ANQGSEA. CDR3 length equals 13 residues. Trimming pared 1 base from V and 2 bases from J, leaving 9 bases between. Here the CDR3 reads CSVEGDTAYEQYF. CDR3 nucleotide sequence: TGCAGCGTTGAAGGGGACACCGCCTACGAGCAGTACTTC.